The TCR beta chain described here comes from a study of shared clonotypes between healthy human individuals (TCRdb year 2020). At the level of the whole study: The cohort comprised a couple of women and a few men aged 18 to 49 years. For each donor, three plates each were used for CD4 naive and CD4 memory, two plates were used for CD8 naive, and one plate was used for CD8 memory. The study deeply sequenced blood TCR repertoires of several healthy adults to estimate repertoire size and the extent of clonotype sharing between individuals. To increase sequencing depth and limit assay-specific biases, different laboratories used diverse techniques to prepare libraries and sequence TCR repertoires. Each donor's leukapheresis produced roughly between about 0.85 and 10 billion PBMCs. Overall study outcomes, separate from this receptor: Higher generation probabilities were observed for clonotypes shared by all four sorted-subset donors than for non-shared clonotypes. The genetic and exposure-history diversity represented was limited by the small number of donors. Pairwise subsampling indicated that sequencing depth was expected to affect the degree of clonotype sharing among donors. Around 5.4% of naive CD4, 3.5% of naive CD8, approximately 2.2% of memory CD4, and 0.4% of memory CD8 clonotypes were shared across a few donors. Naive subsets generally had larger estimated clonotype richness than memory subsets. Only blood was sampled, and tissue TCR repertoires likely differ from those in blood. Even with the large sequencing depth, rarefaction of the sorted-subset datasets indicated that sequencing was incomplete.

CD8 naive samples were obtained by positive selection for CCR7 among CD45RO-negative cells, yielding a CD45RA+CCR7+ population from which TemRA cells were excluded. Donors were healthy HIV-negative adults with no recently reported acute infections or vaccinations. Only Caucasian adults living in Nashville, Tennessee, USA were represented among the donors. Blood was collected by leukapheresis, and PBMCs were isolated by Ficoll-Histopaque density gradient centrifugation and then cryopreserved in liquid nitrogen vapor phase. Analytical flow cytometry was used to check the purity and quantity of every magnetically sorted T cell population. From each sorted fraction, genomic DNA was isolated and quantified by UV absorbance on a Nanodrop 2000c. The CDR3 measures 12 amino acids from cysteine to phenylalanine. The only DNA kept is the CDR3, 36 bases in frame from the first base. V is trimmed back by 5 bases and J by 7 bases, and the junction contains 4 bases that no gene match accounts for. CDR1 and CDR2, looked up from the germline V gene, are MGHRA and YSYEKL.

Using the deep immunoSEQ assay, multiplex PCR amplified TCR CDR3 regions from genomic DNA. Extracted genomic DNA from each cell subset was spread evenly across all wells of several immunoSEQ 96-well plates, with each plate serving as a replicate. Each replicate PCR for sorted subsets received about 180 ng genomic DNA, equal to 30,000 or so T cell genomes. Purified libraries were measured with a Qubit 3.0 fluorometer, size-checked on a Bioanalyzer 2100, and measured again with the KAPA Library Quantification kit. A separate single-read 150-cycle Illumina NextSeq 550 flow cell was used to sequence each immunoSEQ 96-well plate. The paper's data handling went like this. Because the immunoSEQ output included only junctional sequences and no quality scores, the filtering could not be the same as the filtering used for full-length reads. Sequences were annotated with PyIR, a Python wrapper for IgBLAST v1.9, and V/J genes and CDR3 were assigned using IMGT germline references. Reads were removed for weak V/J assignments (E-value above 1e-6), missing CDR3, stop codons, out-of-frame junctions, or ambiguous translated residues. V3J clonotypes were defined as sequences sharing the same inferred V gene, J gene, and CDR3 amino acid sequence. The percentage overlap between two repertoires was calculated by dividing the number of shared unique clonotypes by the size of the smaller repertoire. RTK rarefaction, the Chao1 estimator, and Recon v2.1 estimates of unobserved clonotypes were used to assess repertoire richness. OLGA was used to compute generation probabilities for all TCRbeta clonotypes that the gDNA method yielded from several donors. In its TCRdb copy, this immuneACCESS table keeps in-frame sequences only and misses some clones. Where compared with another copy, unresolved V genes explain less than half of these, and the others have no known cause. V, J and clone size are those of that table, while D and trimming were read from the DNA. In all, the sample holds some 2 million clones, and about 94% of those were seen once. Roughly 1.2% of the sample lies in the top ten.

Concerning this clone itself: Its antigen has not been determined. Base-call qualities are not available, and no considerably larger clone is one nucleotide away.

The rearrangement combines TRBV4-1 with TRBJ1-1; 7 bases in the middle match TRBD1. The TCR comes from a young man in good health. Sequencing was carried out using naive CD8+ T cells sorted from blood. Interpreted using the paper, the cell subset or site label stands for: CD45RA+CCR7+. The CDR3 sequence is CASSYRDSEAFF. Here is the DNA: TGCGCCAGCAGCTACCGGGACAGTGAAGCTTTCTTT.